The rows below give T cell receptor beta chains drawn from one sample of a study of OX40 agonist ivuxolimab in advanced cancers. Sequencing used immunoSEQ multiplex PCR; TCRdb keeps in-frame clones, though not all of them. The sample shows approximately 58,000 clones, approximately 84% of them seen only once. The specimen was CD4+ or CD8+ T cells sorted from blood, collected in a trial of the OX40 agonist ivuxolimab. The receptors were sampled from an adult with an advanced solid tumor such as melanoma, head and neck, liver or kidney cancer. Both conserved end residues are part of each CDR3. Each record gives: D gene, J gene, V gene, clone size, CDR3 DNA, CDR3 protein. The D gene is left open where the match is weak. The listing skips clone size in some rows; elsewhere it reads once, few, many or a size class.

NA,TRBJ2-7,TRBV10-3,NA,TGTGCCATCGCACAGGGAATGAACGAGCAGTACTTC,CAIAQGMNEQYF
NA,TRBJ2-5,TRBV6-5,NA,TGTGCCAGCAGTGAGGGTCCCCGGCCCCAGTACTTC,CASSEGPRPQYF
NA,TRBJ2-2,TRBV18,NA,TGTGCCAGCTCACCACCGGGTTCTACCGCGAACACCGGGGAGCTGTTTTTT,CASSPPGSTANTGELFF
NA,TRBJ2-1,TRBV14,NA,TGTGCCAGCAGCCCACAAACAGGGAATAACGAGCAGTTCTTC,CASSPQTGNNEQFF
TRBD1,TRBJ1-4,TRBV6-6,once,TGTGCCAGCAGCCGGGACAGGGGTAGGGAAAAACTGTTTTTT,CASSRDRGREKLFF
NA,TRBJ1-5,TRBV28,NA,TGTGCCAGCAGGTCCATGGGGGCGAGGAGCAATCAGCCCCAGCATTTT,CASRSMGARSNQPQHF
NA,TRBJ1-1,TRBV6-1,NA,TGTGCCAGCAGTGAAGCGGGGAAGAGGACTGAAGCTTTCTTT,CASSEAGKRTEAFF
TRBD1,TRBJ2-7,TRBV6-5,once,TGTGCCAGCAGTGCCCGACAGGGGGCGGCCTACGAGCAGTACTTC,CASSARQGAAYEQYF
NA,TRBJ2-7,TRBV19,once,TGTGCCAGTAGTATTGGAGGGGTCTCCTACGAGCAGTACTTC,CASSIGGVSYEQYF
NA,TRBJ2-1,TRBV11-1,NA,TGTGCCAGCAGCTTATCGTCTGATGAGCAGTTCTTC,CASSLSSDEQFF
NA,TRBJ1-1,TRBV29-1,NA,TGCAGCGTTGCGGACAGCTCGAACACTGAAGCTTTCTTT,CSVADSSNTEAFF
TRBD1,TRBJ2-7,TRBV6-5,NA,TGTGCCAGCAGCTCAACAGGGGAAGGCGAGCAGTACTTC,CASSSTGEGEQYF
TRBD1,TRBJ1-1,TRBV5-1,NA,TGCGCCAGCAGCTTGAGGCAGGGGGTAGACGGTGAAGCTTTCTTT,CASSLRQGVDGEAFF
NA,TRBJ2-2,TRBV18,once,TGTGCCAGCTCACCACTCGACACCGGGGAGCTGTTTTTT,CASSPLDTGELFF
NA,TRBJ2-7,TRBV5-4,NA,TGTGCCAGCAGCTTGGGGGGGGATAGCTCCTACGAGCAGTACTTC,CASSLGGDSSYEQYF
NA,TRBJ1-2,TRBV6-5,NA,TGTGCCAGCAGTTACGATGGATCGGCAGGCCTAGGCTACACCTTC,CASSYDGSAGLGYTF
TRBD2,TRBJ2-7,TRBV30,few,TGTGCCTGGGGGAAATCCCTCGGGACTAGCGGGAGAGTCGAGCAGTACTTC,CAWGKSLGTSGRVEQYF
NA,TRBJ2-2,TRBV28,NA,TGTGCCAGCAGCTACCCCCCGGGCAGTAACACCGGGGAGCTGTTTTTT,CASSYPPGSNTGELFF
NA,TRBJ1-1,TRBV7-2,NA,TGTGCCAGCAGCTTAGCTCCTCACCCGAACACTGAAGCTTTCTTT,CASSLAPHPNTEAFF
NA,TRBJ1-4,TRBV18,NA,TGTGCCAGCTCACCATACGACAAGAATGAAAAACTGTTTTTT,CASSPYDKNEKLFF
NA,TRBJ2-7,TRBV27,few,TGTGCCAGCGCCACCCTCGACAGGTCCTACGAGCAGTACTTC,CASATLDRSYEQYF
NA,TRBJ2-7,TRBV5-4,NA,TGTGCCAGCAGCTTGAGTTATCGTCGCTACGAGCAGTACTTC,CASSLSYRRYEQYF
NA,TRBJ1-6,TRBV6-1,once,TGTGCCAGCAGTCCCGGCAGGGAAAATTCACCCCTCCACTTT,CASSPGRENSPLHF
NA,TRBJ1-2,TRBV27,NA,TGTGCCAACAGTTTTTTGGGGGTAAACTATGGCTACACCTTC,CANSFLGVNYGYTF
NA,TRBJ2-5,TRBV7-6,NA,TGTGCCAGCAGCCGCACCCCCGAGGAGACCCAGTACTTC,CASSRTPEETQYF
NA,TRBJ1-2,TRBV5-4,NA,TGTGCCAGCAGCCGCGAGGGGAACTATGGCTACACCTTC,CASSREGNYGYTF
NA,TRBJ1-4,TRBV20-1,NA,TGCAGTGGGGAGTTTAATGAAAAACTGTTTTTT,CSGEFNEKLFF
NA,TRBJ1-3,TRBV29-1,NA,TGCAGCGCCACGACTCCCAGCTCTGGAAACACCATATATTTT,CSATTPSSGNTIYF
NA,TRBJ1-4,TRBV6-6,NA,TGTGCCAGCACTTGGACAGCTAATGAAAAACTGTTTTTT,CASTWTANEKLFF
NA,TRBJ1-5,TRBV5-8,NA,TGTGCCAGCAGATTGGTGGGGGGCCAGCCCCAGCATTTT,CASRLVGGQPQHF
TRBD1,TRBJ1-3,TRBV11-2,NA,TGTGCCAGCAGCCCCCGGACAGGGTCTGGAAACACCATATATTTT,CASSPRTGSGNTIYF
NA,TRBJ2-1,TRBV7-3,NA,TGTGCCAGCAGCCCAAATATACAGGGTAACGAGCAGTTCTTC,CASSPNIQGNEQFF
NA,TRBJ2-3,TRBV11-2,NA,TGTGCCAGCAGCTACAACTGGGCAGATACGCAGTATTTT,CASSYNWADTQYF
TRBD2,TRBJ2-7,TRBV28,NA,TGTGCCAGCTCGGGCGGGAGACTCTACGAGCAGTACTTC,CASSGGRLYEQYF
TRBD2,TRBJ2-5,TRBV5-1,once,TGCGCCAGCAGCGCACCGGGACTAGCGATAGAGACCCAGTACTTC,CASSAPGLAIETQYF
NA,TRBJ2-1,TRBV21-1,NA,TGTGCCAGCAGCAAAGGCCAGCCAGACAATGAGCAGTTCTTC,CASSKGQPDNEQFF
NA,TRBJ2-5,TRBV19,NA,TGTGCCAGTAGTATAGTGGTACAAGAGACCCAGTACTTC,CASSIVVQETQYF
TRBD1,TRBJ1-4,TRBV18,once,TGTGCCAGCTCCTCCGGGACAGGGGTTGAAAAACTGTTTTTT,CASSSGTGVEKLFF
TRBD1,TRBJ2-7,TRBV6-5,NA,TGTGCCAGCAGTTTAAACTCCGGGACAGGGTCCTACGAGCAGTACTTC,CASSLNSGTGSYEQYF
TRBD1,TRBJ2-7,TRBV29-1,NA,TGCAGCGTAGCCGGGACAGGGGCTTCCGAGCAGTACTTC,CSVAGTGASEQYF
NA,TRBJ1-2,TRBV19,NA,TGTGCCAGTAGTATCCAGCAGGGAAGGACAGGCTACACCTTC,CASSIQQGRTGYTF
NA,TRBJ2-1,TRBV5-1,NA,TGCGCCAGCAGCTTACTAGGGACGGCCAATGAGCAGTTCTTC,CASSLLGTANEQFF
NA,TRBJ2-1,TRBV19,NA,TGTGCCAGTAGTCAGAGGCGGTTCTCCTACAATGAGCAGTTCTTC,CASSQRRFSYNEQFF
NA,TRBJ2-3,TRBV5-1,NA,TGCGCCAGCAGCTTGGAGGGAGATACGCAGTATTTT,CASSLEGDTQYF
NA,TRBJ2-3,TRBV9,NA,TGTGCCAGCAGCGTCCGGCGGTCAGATACGCAGTATTTT,CASSVRRSDTQYF
TRBD2,TRBJ2-3,TRBV7-2,NA,TGTGCCAGCATTCTGCGGGCGGGAGGGCCCAGCACAGATACGCAGTATTTT,CASILRAGGPSTDTQYF
TRBD1,TRBJ1-1,TRBV6-6,few,TGTGCCAGCAGTAAACAGGGGACCACTGAAGCTTTCTTT,CASSKQGTTEAFF
NA,TRBJ2-1,TRBV5-4,NA,TGTGCCAGCAGCTTATCCCCGCCCTCCTACAATGAGCAGTTCTTC,CASSLSPPSYNEQFF
TRBD2,TRBJ2-3,TRBV18,once,TGTGCCAGCTCACCTATCCATGAAAAGGGGACTAGCGGGAGCACAGATACGCAGTATTTT,CASSPIHEKGTSGSTDTQYF
NA,TRBJ2-1,TRBV28,NA,TGTGCCAGCAGCCCGGCCCTTCGGGGCGCCATCAATGAGCAGTTCTTC,CASSPALRGAINEQFF
NA,TRBJ1-6,TRBV21-1,NA,TGTGCCAGCAGCGCTCACAGAAACAATTCACCCCTCCACTTT,CASSAHRNNSPLHF
TRBD2,TRBJ2-1,TRBV11-3,NA,TGTGCCAGCAGCATTGGACTAGGTCCTGACAATGAGCAGTTCTTC,CASSIGLGPDNEQFF
NA,TRBJ1-1,TRBV30,NA,TGTGCCTGGAGTCCGGGCCCTACGGGCACTGAAGCTTTCTTT,CAWSPGPTGTEAFF